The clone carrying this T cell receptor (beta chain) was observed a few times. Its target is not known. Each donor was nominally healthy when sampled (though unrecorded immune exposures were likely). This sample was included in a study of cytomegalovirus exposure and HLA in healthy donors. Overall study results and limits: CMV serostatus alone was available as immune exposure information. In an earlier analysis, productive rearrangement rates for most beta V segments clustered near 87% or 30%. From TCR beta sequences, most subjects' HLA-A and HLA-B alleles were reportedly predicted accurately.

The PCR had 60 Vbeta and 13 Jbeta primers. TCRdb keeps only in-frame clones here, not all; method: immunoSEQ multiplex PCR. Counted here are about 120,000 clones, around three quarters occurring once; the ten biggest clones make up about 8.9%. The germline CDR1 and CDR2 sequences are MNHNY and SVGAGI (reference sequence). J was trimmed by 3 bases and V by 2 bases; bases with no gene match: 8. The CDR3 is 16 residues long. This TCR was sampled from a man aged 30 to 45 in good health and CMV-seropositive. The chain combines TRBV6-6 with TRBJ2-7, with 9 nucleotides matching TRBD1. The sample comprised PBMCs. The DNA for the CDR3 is TGTGCCAGCAGTTACGCCCCGGGACAGGGTGGCTACGAGCAGTACTTC. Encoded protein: CASSYAPGQGGYEQYF.